Listed below are T cell receptor beta chains from one sample, sequenced in a study of identical twins. TCRdb re-analysed the 5' RACE reads in MiXCR, keeping a single row per CDR3 protein. The data contain roughly 700,000 distinct CDR3 sequences, less than 10% of them singletons. The sample was also linked to a second study, of yellow fever vaccine responses in identical twins.

Sequenced material: PBMCs. The receptors here all came from a woman under 30 in good health. The CDR3 runs from the conserved cysteine through the conserved F or W. D genes are given only for firm matches. Rows give clone size only sometimes, using once, few, many, or a class for an expanded clone.

V,J,D,size,length,DNA,CDR3
TRBV24-1,TRBJ2-3,.,few,16,TGTGCCACCAGTGATGCTCGGGGCCCCCGCGAGGATACGCAGTATTTT,CATSDARGPREDTQYF
TRBV10-3,TRBJ2-3,TRBD2,few,17,TGTGCCATCAGTGATTCATCGTCTAGCGGGGGTCGGGATACGCAGTATTTT,CAISDSSSSGGRDTQYF
TRBV28,TRBJ2-2,TRBD2,many,15,TGTGCCAGCAGTTTTCAGCGGGGAGAAACCGGGGAGCTGTTTTTT,CASSFQRGETGELFF
TRBV9,TRBJ2-7,.,.,14,TGTGCCAGCAGCGTAGGGCAGGGGACCTACGACCAGTACTTC,CASSVGQGTYDQYF
TRBV5-6,TRBJ2-3,TRBD1,few,16,TGTGCCAGCAGCCTCAGCGACGGGACAGGGGCCGATACGCAGTATTTT,CASSLSDGTGADTQYF
TRBV7-2,TRBJ1-1,.,many,15,TGTGCCAGCAGCCGAGGGGCGAGGAGGGGAACTGAAGCTTTCTTT,CASSRGARRGTEAFF
TRBV20-1,TRBJ2-3,.,few,14,TGCAGTGCGCGAGATGGGAGCCGCACAGATACGCAGTATTTT,CSARDGSRTDTQYF
TRBV20-1,TRBJ2-3,.,many,13,TGCAGTGCTAGTCTAGCCCCCGAATATACGCAGTATTTT,CSASLAPEYTQYF
TRBV19,TRBJ2-1,.,few,11,TGTGCCAGTAGTGTCAACAATGAGCAGTTCTTC,CASSVNNEQFF
TRBV28,TRBJ2-1,.,few,11,TGTGCCAGCAGGGTTCGACTAGAGCAGTTCTTC,CASRVRLEQFF
TRBV6-5,TRBJ2-4,TRBD2,.,15,TGTGCCAGCAGTCACCTGACTAGCGGGAGAGACATTCAGTACTTC,CASSHLTSGRDIQYF
TRBV3-1,TRBJ2-7,TRBD1,few,17,TGTGCCAGCAGCCAAGAATCAGGGGGAAAAGGAATCTACGAGCAGTACTTC,CASSQESGGKGIYEQYF
TRBV28,TRBJ2-3,TRBD2,many,17,TGTGCCAGCAGTCCTGGACTAGCGGGGGGGGACACAGATACGCAGTATTTT,CASSPGLAGGDTDTQYF
TRBV29-1,TRBJ2-3,.,few,13,TGCAGCGCCGACCTCGACAGCCCAGATACGCAGTATTTT,CSADLDSPDTQYF
TRBV27,TRBJ2-3,.,few,14,TGTGCCAGCAGTTGGACAGTTAGCACAGATACGCAGTATTTT,CASSWTVSTDTQYF
TRBV20-1,TRBJ2-7,TRBD1,.,14,TGCAGTGCTAGGAACAGGGGGCTTCCCTACGAGCAGTACTTC,CSARNRGLPYEQYF
TRBV27,TRBJ2-7,.,.,13,TGTGCCAGTGGTTCCCATCTCTCCTACGAGCAGTACTTC,CASGSHLSYEQYF
TRBV3-1,TRBJ2-7,.,many,13,TGTGCCAGCAGCCAAGATAACAGGGACGAGCAGTACTTC,CASSQDNRDEQYF
TRBV5-1,TRBJ2-1,.,.,14,TGCGCCAGCAGTTGGTCCACCCCCTACAATGAGCAGTTCTTC,CASSWSTPYNEQFF
TRBV7-2,TRBJ2-7,.,few,11,TGTGCCAGCGCGGGGGCGAGGGAGCAGTACTTC,CASAGAREQYF
TRBV29-1,TRBJ2-1,.,.,13,TGCAGCGTTGGGCCGGGGGCCTACAATGAGCAGTTCTTC,CSVGPGAYNEQFF
TRBV20-1,TRBJ1-1,.,few,15,TGCAGTGCTAGAGATAGGACCCCGTGGCACACTGAAGCTTTCTTT,CSARDRTPWHTEAFF
TRBV10-3,TRBJ1-2,.,many,14,TGTGCCATCAGTGAGTCTGTAGGGGCCTATGGCTACACCTTC,CAISESVGAYGYTF
TRBV11-2,TRBJ2-2,TRBD1,.,15,TGTGCCAGCAGCTCCACACTCACAGGGGCCAGGGAGCTGTTTTTT,CASSSTLTGARELFF
TRBV3-1,TRBJ2-7,.,.,15,TGTGCCAGCAGCCTTTATCCGGGACCGATCTACGAGCAGTACTTC,CASSLYPGPIYEQYF
TRBV10-3,TRBJ2-1,.,many,13,TGTGCCATCAACGAAGAGGGTCTAAATGAGCAGTTCTTC,CAINEEGLNEQFF
TRBV20-1,TRBJ2-7,.,many,12,TGCAGTGCTAGGACAGGACCCTACGAGCAGTACTTC,CSARTGPYEQYF
TRBV24-1,TRBJ2-7,.,.,14,TGTGCCACCAGTGATCGGGGGTCAGGGGACGAGCAGTACTTC,CATSDRGSGDEQYF
TRBV15,TRBJ2-1,.,many,16,TGTGCCACCAGCAGAGGTCCCAAGATTGGAGGCAATGAGCAGTTCTTC,CATSRGPKIGGNEQFF
TRBV4-2,TRBJ2-3,TRBD2,.,18,TGTGCCAGCAGCCAAGATCGGGCTAGCGGGATAGGCACAGATACGCAGTATTTT,CASSQDRASGIGTDTQYF
TRBV27,TRBJ2-7,.,few,15,TGTGCCAGCAGTTTATCGCGGGCCTCACCCCACGAGCAGTACTTC,CASSLSRASPHEQYF
TRBV4-2,TRBJ1-4,TRBD1,few,20,TGTGCCAGCAGCGGTCCGGGACAGGGTCCCTATCATTCAACTAATGAAAAACTGTTTTTT,CASSGPGQGPYHSTNEKLFF
TRBV6-1,TRBJ2-7,TRBD1,once,14,TGTGCCAGCACCCCTACAGGGGGAAACTACGAGCAGTACTTC,CASTPTGGNYEQYF
TRBV7-9,TRBJ1-1,.,few,15,TGTGCCAGCAGCCTACCGACGGCCGGGAACACTGAAGCTTTCTTT,CASSLPTAGNTEAFF
TRBV20-1,TRBJ2-3,TRBD2,.,15,TGCAGTCCCGCGGGGGGCCTGGGGGGCGCAGATACGCAGTATTTT,CSPAGGLGGADTQYF
TRBV20-1,TRBJ2-3,.,.,15,TGCAGTGCGGAACAGGGAATGGGGGTGTCGGATACGCAGTATTTT,CSAEQGMGVSDTQYF
TRBV15,TRBJ2-1,TRBD1,few,18,TGTGCCACCAGCAGAGGGACAGGCCCGGTGAGACCCTACAATGAGCAGTTCTTC,CATSRGTGPVRPYNEQFF
TRBV5-4,TRBJ1-5,.,few,15,TGTGCCAGCAGCTTGGGGGTGGGGATGGATCAGCCCCAGCATTTT,CASSLGVGMDQPQHF
TRBV28,TRBJ2-1,.,.,13,TGTGCCAGCAGTTTGGAGGCCGGGGATGAGCAGTTCTTC,CASSLEAGDEQFF
TRBV6-4,TRBJ2-7,TRBD1,.,17,TGTGCCAGCAGTGACTCGATCAGACCGGGACAGGGCTACGAGCAGTACTTC,CASSDSIRPGQGYEQYF
TRBV2,TRBJ2-7,.,.,13,TGTGCCAGCAGCGATGCGCTTGGCTACGAGCAGTACTTC,CASSDALGYEQYF
TRBV6-5,TRBJ2-5,TRBD1,few,14,TGTGCCAGCGTTGAGGGGGCCGGGCAAGAGACCCAGTACTTC,CASVEGAGQETQYF
TRBV11-2,TRBJ2-1,TRBD1,few,15,TGTGCCAGCAGCTACGGACAGGTCTCCTACAATGAGCAGTTCTTC,CASSYGQVSYNEQFF
TRBV7-8,TRBJ2-3,.,.,13,TGTGCCAGCAGCTCCCCAGGGATTTATACGCAGTATTTT,CASSSPGIYTQYF
TRBV7-3,TRBJ1-1,TRBD1,.,15,TGTGCCAGCAGCTTGACAGGGGAAATGAACACTGAAGCTTTCTTT,CASSLTGEMNTEAFF
TRBV28,TRBJ1-5,.,.,14,TGTGCCAGCGGGGAGAGGGTACGCAATCAGCCCCAGCATTTT,CASGERVRNQPQHF
TRBV7-2,TRBJ1-2,.,few,13,TGTGCCAGCAGCTTAACTCCAGGGGATGGCTACACCTTC,CASSLTPGDGYTF
TRBV20-1,TRBJ2-7,TRBD1,few,15,TGCAGTGCTAGATTCTGGACAGGGGAGCCAAACGAGCAGTACTTC,CSARFWTGEPNEQYF
TRBV12-3/TRBV12-4,TRBJ1-5,.,.,13,TGTGCCAGCAGTTTAGGGTCTGTTCAGCCCCAGCATTTT,CASSLGSVQPQHF
TRBV12-3/TRBV12-4,TRBJ1-1,.,.,13,TGTGCCAGCACCCCACAAGGGAACACTGAAGCTTTCTTT,CASTPQGNTEAFF
TRBV11-2,TRBJ2-6,.,.,19,TGTGCCAGCAGCTTAGTATCTTCCAGGCAGAGCTCTGGGGCCAACGTCCTGACTTTC,CASSLVSSRQSSGANVLTF
TRBV4-3,TRBJ2-7,.,few,15,TGCGCCAGCAGCCAAGATCCCGGGTTGGCGGTCGAGCAGTACTTC,CASSQDPGLAVEQYF
TRBV6-1,TRBJ2-1,TRBD1,few,16,TGTGCCAGCAGTGAACTGACAGGGGGGCCCTACAATGAGCAGTTCTTC,CASSELTGGPYNEQFF